This TCR beta chain was profiled in a study of CD8 T cells in Susac syndrome. CDR3 length equals 14 residues. The germline V and J ends were trimmed by 4 bases and 3 bases, with 12 bases remaining between them. Per the germline V gene, CDR1 is SNHLY and CDR2 is FYNNEI. Random hexamers were used to reverse transcribe an amount of roughly 0.45 to 1 ug RNA. The immunoSEQ assay covered 54 Vbeta and 13 Jbeta segments for CDR3. TCRdb analysed the immunoSEQ multiplex PCR reads with MiXCR anew, one entry per CDR3 protein. This table holds fewer than 350,000 distinct CDR3 sequences, about 90% found once. From blood CD8+ and CD4+ T cells, TCR beta sequences were generated. Patients with stable or active relapsing-remitting disease, all of them treatment-naive, made up the multiple sclerosis controls. Through negative isolation, CD4+ and CD8+ T cells were obtained, while TEMRA cells were enriched using FACS.

J is TRBJ2-5 and V is TRBV2; D gene uncertain. This clonotype was obtained from a human donor with multiple sclerosis. Sequenced sample: CD4+ T cells from PBMCs. The CDR3 here is CASSVGKVEETQYF. The CDR3 nucleotides are TGTGCCAGCAGTGTGGGTAAAGTGGAAGAGACCCAGTACTTC. The full variable domain, with the rest looked up from reference TRBV2 and TRBJ2-5, is EPEVTQTPSHQVTQMGQEVILRCVPISNHLYFYWYRQILGQKVEFLVSFYNNEISEKSEIFDDQFSVERPDGSNFTLKIRSTKLEDSAMYFCASSVGKVEETQYFGPGTRLLVL.